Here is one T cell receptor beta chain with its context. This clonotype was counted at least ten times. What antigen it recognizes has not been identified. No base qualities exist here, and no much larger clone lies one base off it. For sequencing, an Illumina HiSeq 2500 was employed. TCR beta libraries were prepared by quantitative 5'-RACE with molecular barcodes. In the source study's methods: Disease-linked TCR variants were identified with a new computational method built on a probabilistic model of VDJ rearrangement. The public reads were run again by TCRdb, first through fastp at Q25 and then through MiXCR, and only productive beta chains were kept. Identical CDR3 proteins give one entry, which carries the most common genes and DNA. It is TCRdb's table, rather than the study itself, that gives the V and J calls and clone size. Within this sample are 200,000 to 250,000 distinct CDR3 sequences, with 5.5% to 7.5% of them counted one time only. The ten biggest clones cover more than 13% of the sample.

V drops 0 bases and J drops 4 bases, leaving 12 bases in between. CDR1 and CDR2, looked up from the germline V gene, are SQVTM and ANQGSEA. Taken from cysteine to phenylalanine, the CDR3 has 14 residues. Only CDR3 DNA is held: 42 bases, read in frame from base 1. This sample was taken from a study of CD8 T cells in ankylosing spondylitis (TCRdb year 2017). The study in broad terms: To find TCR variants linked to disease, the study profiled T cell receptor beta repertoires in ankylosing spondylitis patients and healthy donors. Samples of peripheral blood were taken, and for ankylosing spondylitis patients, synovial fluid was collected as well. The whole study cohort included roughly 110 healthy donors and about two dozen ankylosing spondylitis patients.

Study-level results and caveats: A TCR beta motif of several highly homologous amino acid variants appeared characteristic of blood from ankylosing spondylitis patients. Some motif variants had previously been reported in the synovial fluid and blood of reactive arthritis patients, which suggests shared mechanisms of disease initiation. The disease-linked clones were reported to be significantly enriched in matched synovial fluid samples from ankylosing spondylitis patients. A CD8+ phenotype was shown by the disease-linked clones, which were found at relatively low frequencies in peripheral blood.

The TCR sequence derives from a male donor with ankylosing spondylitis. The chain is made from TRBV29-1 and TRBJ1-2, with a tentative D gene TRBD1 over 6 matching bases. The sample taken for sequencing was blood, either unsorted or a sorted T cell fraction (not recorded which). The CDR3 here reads CSVEDPEQGYGYTF. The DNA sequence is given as TGCAGCGTTGAAGATCCCGAACAGGGCTATGGCTACACCTTC.